This T cell receptor (beta chain) was captured in a study of Tregs in tolerant kidney transplant recipients. Assay used: immunoSEQ multiplex PCR; TCRdb lists only in-frame clones, some missing. In the table there are about 240,000 clones, around 82% of which are singletons. Unstimulated Tregs (CD4+CD25+CD127-) and CD4+CD25- non-Tregs were sorted from PBMCs. Broader study findings: Findings come from small patient numbers and require larger validation.

Comments on this clone: The antigen is not known.

Looked up from germline, CDR1 is SGHAT and CDR2 is FQNNGV. The CDR3 extends over 14 amino acids. V was pared by 3 bases and J by 5 bases, with 1 base of the junction left unmatched. Sequencing was carried out using CD4+ T cells from blood. The chain carries TRBV11-2 and TRBJ1-5, with 10 nucleotides matching TRBD1. The sequence was obtained from a human donor in good health. This chain's CDR3 is CASSLTGGDQPQHF. CDR3 nucleotide sequence: TGTGCCAGCAGCTTGACAGGGGGCGATCAGCCCCAGCATTTT.